Listed here are 17 T cell receptor beta chains from one sample, sequenced in a study of blood T cell repertoires in COVID-19. Generated by immunoSEQ multiplex PCR, the TCRdb table keeps only in-frame clones and is missing some. The sample shows under 350,000 clones, approximately 89% of them seen only once. Sequencing used peripheral blood. These receptor sequences come from a woman in her 30s with COVID-19, enrolled during active disease.

The J gene is TRBJ2-3, the V gene TRBV7-8, with 11 bases matching TRBD2. This CDR3 has 16 residues. The trim removed 3 bases at V and 0 bases at J, leaving 2 bases unmatched. Germline lookup yields CDR1 SGHVS and CDR2 FQNEAQ. DNA of the CDR3: TGTGCCAGCAGCTTGGGACTAGCGGCTAGCACAGATACGCAGTATTTT. Residues: CASSLGLAASTDTQYF.

CDR3 DNA: TGCGCCAGCAGCCAAGGGCAGGTCAATCAGCCCCAGCATTTT. Its protein is CASSQGQVNQPQHF. The chain carries TRBV4-1 and TRBJ1-5; D is unresolved. The CDR3 loop spans 14 amino acids. Germline V gives CDR1 MGHRA, CDR2 YSYEKL. The V and J ends lost 1 base and 3 bases respectively, with 7 bases between them.

This clone was seen only once. The chain uses TRBV18 and TRBJ1-2, with TRBD1 matching 9 bases. Germline V gives CDR1 KGHSH, CDR2 LQKENI. J gave up 6 bases and V 3 bases, and 8 bases lay outside the gene matches. The CDR3 extends over 15 amino acids. CDR3 DNA: TGTGCCAGCTCACCGGGACAGGGTAGATCCAATGGCTACACCTTC. The encoded protein is CASSPGQGRSNGYTF.

This rearrangement joins TRBV28 to TRBJ2-7, with 7 positions matching TRBD1. Germline loops: CDR1 MDHEN, CDR2 SYDVKM. Losses at the gene ends were 6 bases for V and 4 bases for J; bases not matched to a gene: 3. The CDR3 is 12 residues long. CDR3 nucleotide sequence: TGTGCCAGCAGCTCGACAGGGTACGAGCAGTACGTC. Protein product: CASSSTGYEQYV.

This chain uses TRBV10-3 with TRBJ2-7, with D possibly matching TRBD2 (7 bases). Trimming shortened V by 6 bases and J by 4 bases, and 10 bases separated the two germline ends. The CDR3 extends over 12 amino acids. CDR1 and CDR2 (germline): ENHRY, SYGVKD. CDR3 sequence (DNA): TGTGCCATCAGCGAGGGGGGGTACGAGCAGTACGTC. Its protein product is CAISEGGYEQYV.

The rearrangement uses TRBV20-1 and TRBJ2-5; D perhaps matches TRBD2 (6 bases). Between the trimmed V and J ends, which lost 3 bases and 2 bases, there was a span of 16 bases. This CDR3 contains 15 residues. Per germline, CDR1 DFQATT and CDR2 SNEGSKA (reference sequence). The CDR3 DNA sequence: TGCAGTGCTAGTAGGGTGGAACGGGGGCAAGAGACCCAGTACTTC. As protein: CSASRVERGQETQYF.

The rearrangement joins TRBV4-1 to TRBJ2-6; 7 bases align to TRBD1. The CDR3 runs 18 residues. Germline CDR1 and CDR2: MGHRA and YSYEKL. The V and J ends lost 0 bases and 1 base, in that order; junction bases with no gene match: 6. DNA for the CDR3: TGCGCCAGCAGCCAAGACAAGGGGGCCGGATCTGGGGCCAACGTCCTGACTTTC. Protein sequence: CASSQDKGAGSGANVLTF.

This chain joins TRBV7-9 and TRBJ1-1; no reliable D call. Trimming took off 7 bases at V and 2 bases at J, with 11 bases between the two ends. The CDR3 is 13 residues long. Germline CDR1 is SEHNR and CDR2 is FQNEAQ (reference sequence). The CDR3 is CASKLSVNTEAFF. DNA of the CDR3: TGTGCCAGCAAGTTATCCGTCAACACTGAAGCTTTCTTT.

The V gene is TRBV19, the J gene TRBJ1-2; 10 bases agree with TRBD1. The CDR3 covers 16 residues. The V gene's germline CDR1 is LNHDA and CDR2 SQIVND (reference sequence). Germline trimming cut 4 bases from V and 4 bases from J; bases unmatched to any gene: 9. CDR3 DNA: TGTGCCAGTAGTACCCCTGGGACAGGGGTAAGCTATGGCTACACCTTC. Translated: CASSTPGTGVSYGYTF.

This chain joins TRBV7-9 and TRBJ2-5, with 8 bases that match TRBD1. The CDR3 loop spans 14 amino acids. J gave up 5 bases and V 1 base, and 3 bases lay outside the gene matches. Germline V gene sequence: CDR1 SEHNR, CDR2 FQNEAQ (reference sequence). CDR3 DNA: TGTGCCAGCAGCTTAGTTACAGGGGGTGAGACCCAGTACTTC. Protein: CASSLVTGGETQYF. The complete variable domain, with remaining parts taken from reference TRBV7-9 and TRBJ2-5, reads DTGVSQNPRHKITKRGQNVTFRCDPISEHNRLYWYRQTLGQGPEFLTYFQNEAQLEKSRLLSDRFSAERPKGSFSTLEIQRTEQGDSAMYLCASSLVTGGETQYFGPGTRLLVL.

The chain uses TRBV5-4 and TRBJ1-4, with 7 bases identical to TRBD1. The V gene end was trimmed by 7 bases and the J gene end by 1 base; junction bases not matched to a gene: 16. In germline, CDR1 is SGHNT, CDR2 YYREEE (reference sequence). The CDR3 has 18 amino acids. CDR3 sequence (DNA): TGTGCCAGCGGCCCCCCGGGACAGAGAACAATAACTAATGAAAAACTGTTTTTT. Translated: CASGPPGQRTITNEKLFF. The entire variable domain, with the rest obtained from reference TRBV5-4 and TRBJ1-4, is as follows: ETGVTQSPTHLIKTRGQQVTLRCSSQSGHNTVSWYQQALGQGPQFIFQYYREEENGRGNFPPRFSGLQFPNYSSELNVNALELDDSALYLCASGPPGQRTITNEKLFFGSGTQLSVL.

This sequence joins TRBV30 and TRBJ1-1; no clear D. Trimming took off 3 bases at V and 6 bases at J, with 11 bases between the two ends. This CDR3 has 12 residues. Germline CDR1 GTSNPN, CDR2 SVGIG (reference sequence). The CDR3 loop is CAWRPGWSEAFF. In DNA, the CDR3 is TGTGCCTGGAGACCAGGATGGTCTGAAGCTTTCTTT.

The chain carries TRBV2 and TRBJ2-5, with D unresolved. The CDR3 is 11 residues long. V lost 8 bases and J 4 bases, leaving 8 bases between the germline ends. Germline CDR1 reads SNHLY; CDR2 reads FYNNEI. The CDR3 loop reads CASGQRETQYF. CDR3 sequence (DNA): TGTGCCAGCGGCCAACGAGAGACCCAGTACTTC. The full variable domain, rest sourced from reference TRBV2 and TRBJ2-5, is EPEVTQTPSHQVTQMGQEVILRCVPISNHLYFYWYRQILGQKVEFLVSFYNNEISEKSEIFDDQFSVERPDGSNFTLKIRSTKLEDSAMYFCASGQRETQYFGPGTRLLVL.

The V call is TRBV21-1, the J call TRBJ1-5; TRBD1 reflects the table's D call only, with no check against the DNA. TRBV21-1 is given as a pseudogene. CDR3 size: 15 residues. This chain's CDR3 is CASSKADSPYQPQHF. CDR3 DNA sequence: TGTGCCAGCAGCAAAGCGGACAGCCCCTATCAGCCCCAGCATTTT.

The CDR3 DNA sequence: TGTGCCAGCAGAAAAGGGGGCCTTTCACCCCTCCACTTT. Translated, it gives CASRKGGLSPLHF. The V call is TRBV6-5, the J call TRBJ1-6; 7 bases are shared with TRBD1. This CDR3 has 13 amino acids. Germline lookup yields CDR1 MNHEY and CDR2 SVGAGI. J gave up 9 bases and V 6 bases, and 5 bases lay outside the gene matches.

For this clone: At one end the junction does not follow the germline gene, possibly because of a read error. The rearrangement links TRBV5-4 to TRBJ1-3, with a tentative D call TRBD1 (6 bases). CDR3 length: 15 amino acids. CDR1 SGHNT and CDR2 YYREEE come from the germline V gene (reference sequence). The CDR3 is CASSLGGTSGNTIYF. The CDR3 region has the DNA TGTGCCAGCAGTTTGGGTGGGACATCTGGAAACACCATATATTTT.

This chain joins TRBV5-6 and TRBJ1-5; TRBD1 is a possible D gene (5 bases). The V gene lost 4 bases and the J gene lost 7 bases, with 15 bases spanning the gap. The CDR3 has 14 residues. Germline V gene lookup returns CDR1 SGHDT and CDR2 YYEEEE. The CDR3 here is CASSVGRGGQPQHF. CDR3 bases: TGTGCCAGCAGCGTGGGGAGGGGAGGACAGCCCCAGCATTTT.